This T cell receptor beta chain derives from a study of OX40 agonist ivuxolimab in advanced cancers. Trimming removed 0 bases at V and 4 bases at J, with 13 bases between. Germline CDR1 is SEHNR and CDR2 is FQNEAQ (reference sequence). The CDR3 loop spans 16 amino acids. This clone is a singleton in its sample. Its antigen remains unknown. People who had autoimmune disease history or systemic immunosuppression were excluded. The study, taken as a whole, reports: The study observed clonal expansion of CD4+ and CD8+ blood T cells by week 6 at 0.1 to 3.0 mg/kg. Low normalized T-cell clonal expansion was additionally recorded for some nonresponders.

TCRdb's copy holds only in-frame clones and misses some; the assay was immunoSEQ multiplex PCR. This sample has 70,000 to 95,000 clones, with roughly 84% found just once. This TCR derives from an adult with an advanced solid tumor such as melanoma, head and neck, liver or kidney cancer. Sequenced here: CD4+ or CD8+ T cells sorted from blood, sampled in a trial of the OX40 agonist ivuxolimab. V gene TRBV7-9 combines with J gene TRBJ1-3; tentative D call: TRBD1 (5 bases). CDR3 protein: CASSLAGTAGGNTIYF. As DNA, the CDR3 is TGTGCCAGCAGCTTAGCCGGGACGGCTGGGGGAAACACCATATATTTT.